This T cell receptor (beta chain) derives from a study of shared clonotypes between healthy human individuals. Deep level was the assay's run setting. Once extracted for a subset, genomic DNA was divided evenly among several immunoSEQ plates. Clones were sequenced by immunoSEQ multiplex PCR, and TCRdb holds only the in-frame ones, with some missing. The sample consists of approximately 620,000 clones, more than 95% of them appearing once. With regard to this clone: Its antigen is as yet unknown.

Subsets obtained from CD4+ cells comprised CD45RA+ naive and CD45RA-negative memory cells. Broader study findings: Sampling used blood alone; tissue repertoires probably differ.

Germline CDR1 and CDR2: MNHNS and SASEGT. This CDR3 spans 15 amino acids. Trimming took off 4 bases at V and 0 bases at J, with 10 bases between the two ends. This chain links TRBV6-1 with TRBJ1-5; D call uncertain. The clonotype was recovered from a woman aged 25 to 39 in good health. The sequenced sample consisted of naive CD4+ T cells sorted from blood. Subset reported: CD45RA+ positively selected. The CDR3 coding sequence is TGTGCCAGCAGTGGGCAACCCCATAGCAATCAGCCCCAGCATTTT. Translation: CASSGQPHSNQPQHF.